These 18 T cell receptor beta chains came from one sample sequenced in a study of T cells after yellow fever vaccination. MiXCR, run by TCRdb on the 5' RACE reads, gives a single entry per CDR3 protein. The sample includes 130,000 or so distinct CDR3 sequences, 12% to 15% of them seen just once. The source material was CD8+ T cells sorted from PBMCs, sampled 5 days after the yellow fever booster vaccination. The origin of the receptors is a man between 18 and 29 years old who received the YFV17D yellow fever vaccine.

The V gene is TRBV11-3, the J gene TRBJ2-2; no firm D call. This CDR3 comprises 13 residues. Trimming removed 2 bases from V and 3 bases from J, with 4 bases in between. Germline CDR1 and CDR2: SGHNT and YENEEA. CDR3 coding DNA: TGTGCCAGCAGCTTATCTTACACCGGGGAGCTGTTTTTT. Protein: CASSLSYTGELFF.

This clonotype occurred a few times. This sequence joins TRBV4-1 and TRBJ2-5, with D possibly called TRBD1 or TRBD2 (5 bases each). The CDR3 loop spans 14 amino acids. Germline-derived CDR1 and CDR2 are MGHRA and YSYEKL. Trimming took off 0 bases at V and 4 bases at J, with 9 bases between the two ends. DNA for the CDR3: TGCGCCAGCAGCCAAGATCGAGGGGTAGAGACCCAGTACTTC. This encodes CASSQDRGVETQYF.

CDR3 in DNA: TGTGCCAGCAGCAACGGACTAGCCGGCGATACGCAGTATTTT. Translated: CASSNGLAGDTQYF. The V gene is TRBV7-2, the J gene TRBJ2-3, with 8 bases lining up with TRBD2. Unmatched junction bases numbered 7, after V lost 5 bases and J lost 6 bases. The CDR3 spans 14 residues. Germline CDR1 SGHTA, CDR2 FQGNSA.

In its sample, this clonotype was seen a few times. The DNA of the CDR3 is TGTGCCAGCAGCCTGGGGGTGGTAGCGGGGGTAGAGACCCAGTACTTC. This encodes CASSLGVVAGVETQYF. The chain couples TRBV7-2 to TRBJ2-5; 9 bases match TRBD2. CDR1 is SGHTA, CDR2 FQGNSA, per germline. V dropped 5 bases and J dropped 4; count of bases not matched to a gene: 11. The CDR3 loop spans 16 amino acids.

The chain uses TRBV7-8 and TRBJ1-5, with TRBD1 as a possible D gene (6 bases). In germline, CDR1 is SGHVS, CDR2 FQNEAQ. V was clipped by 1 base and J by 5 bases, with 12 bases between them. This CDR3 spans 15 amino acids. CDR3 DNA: TGTGCCAGCAGCTTAGGATCAGGGGCGGATCAGCCCCAGCATTTT. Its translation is CASSLGSGADQPQHF.

The CDR3 coding sequence is TGTGCCAGCAGCTTATTGTTCGGGACAGGGGATGAAAAACTGTTTTTT. Protein: CASSLLFGTGDEKLFF. V and J are TRBV7-9 and TRBJ1-4; 10 bases match TRBD1. The CDR3 extends over 16 amino acids. Germline lookup yields CDR1 SEHNR and CDR2 FQNEAQ (reference sequence). The junction had 6 bases not matched to a gene; V was cut back by 2 bases and J by 6 bases.

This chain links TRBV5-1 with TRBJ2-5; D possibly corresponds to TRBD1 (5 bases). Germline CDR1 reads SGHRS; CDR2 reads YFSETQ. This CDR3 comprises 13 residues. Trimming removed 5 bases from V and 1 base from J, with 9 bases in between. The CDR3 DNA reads TGCGCCAGCAGAGCTAGGGGCCAAGAGACCCAGTACTTC. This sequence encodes CASRARGQETQYF.

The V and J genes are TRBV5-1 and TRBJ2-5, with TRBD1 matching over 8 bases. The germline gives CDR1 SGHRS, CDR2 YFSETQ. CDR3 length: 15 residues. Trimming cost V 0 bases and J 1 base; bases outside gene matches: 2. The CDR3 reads CASSLGTGPQETQYF. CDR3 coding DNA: TGCGCCAGCAGCTTGGGGACAGGGCCCCAAGAGACCCAGTACTTC. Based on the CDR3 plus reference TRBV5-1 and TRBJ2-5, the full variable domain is KAGVTQTPRYLIKTRGQQVTLSCSPISGHRSVSWYQQTPGQGLQFLFEYFSETQRNKGNFPGRFSGRQFSNSRSEMNVSTLELGDSALYLCASSLGTGPQETQYFGPGTRLLVL.

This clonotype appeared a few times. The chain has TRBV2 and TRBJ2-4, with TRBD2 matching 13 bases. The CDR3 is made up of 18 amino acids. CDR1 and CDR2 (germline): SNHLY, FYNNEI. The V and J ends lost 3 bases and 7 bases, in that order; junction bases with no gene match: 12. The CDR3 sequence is CASSEEQLAGGLGNIQYF. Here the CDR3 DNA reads TGTGCCAGCAGTGAGGAGCAACTAGCGGGGGGGCTGGGGAACATTCAGTACTTC.

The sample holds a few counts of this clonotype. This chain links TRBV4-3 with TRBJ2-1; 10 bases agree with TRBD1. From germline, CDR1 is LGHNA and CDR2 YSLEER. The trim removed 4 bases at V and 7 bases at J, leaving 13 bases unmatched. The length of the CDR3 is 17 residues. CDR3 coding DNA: TGCGCCAGCAGCCCCTCCAGGGGGACAGGGGCAGAAAATGAGCAGTTCTTC. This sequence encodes CASSPSRGTGAENEQFF.

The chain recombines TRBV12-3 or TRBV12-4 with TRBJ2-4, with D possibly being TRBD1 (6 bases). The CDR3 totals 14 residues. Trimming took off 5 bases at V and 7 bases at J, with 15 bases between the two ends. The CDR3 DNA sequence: TGTGCCAGCAGTGAGGACAGCTTCTCGAACATTCAGTACTTC. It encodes CASSEDSFSNIQYF.

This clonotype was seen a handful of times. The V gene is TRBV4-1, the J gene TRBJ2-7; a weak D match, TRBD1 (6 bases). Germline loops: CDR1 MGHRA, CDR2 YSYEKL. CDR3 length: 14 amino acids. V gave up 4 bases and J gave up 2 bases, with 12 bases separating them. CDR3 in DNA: TGCGCCAGCAGCCTCACTCAGGGGACCTACGAGCAGTACTTC. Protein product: CASSLTQGTYEQYF.

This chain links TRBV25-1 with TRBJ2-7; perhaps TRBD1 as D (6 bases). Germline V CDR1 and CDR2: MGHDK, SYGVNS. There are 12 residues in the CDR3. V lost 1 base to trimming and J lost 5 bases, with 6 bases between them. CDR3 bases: TGTGCCAGCAGTGAATCAGGGGACGAGCAGTACGTC. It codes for CASSESGDEQYV.

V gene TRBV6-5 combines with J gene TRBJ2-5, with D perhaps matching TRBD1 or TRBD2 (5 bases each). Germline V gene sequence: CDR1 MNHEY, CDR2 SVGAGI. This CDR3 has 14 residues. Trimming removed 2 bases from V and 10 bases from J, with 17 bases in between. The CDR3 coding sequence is TGTGCCAGCAGTTACGAGGGGTCCTCGAGGGACCAGTACTTC. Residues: CASSYEGSSRDQYF.

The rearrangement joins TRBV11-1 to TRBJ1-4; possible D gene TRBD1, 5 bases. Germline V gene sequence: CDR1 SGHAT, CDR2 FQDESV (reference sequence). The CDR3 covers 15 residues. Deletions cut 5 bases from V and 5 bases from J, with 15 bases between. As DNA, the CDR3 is TGTGCCAGCAGCCTACAAAGGGGATGGAATGAAAAACTGTTTTTT. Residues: CASSLQRGWNEKLFF. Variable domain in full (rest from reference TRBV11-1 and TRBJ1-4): EAEVAQSPRYKITEKSQAVAFWCDPISGHATLYWYRQILGQGPELLVQFQDESVVDDSQLPKDRFSAERLKGVDSTLKIQPAELGDSAMYLCASSLQRGWNEKLFFGSGTQLSVL.

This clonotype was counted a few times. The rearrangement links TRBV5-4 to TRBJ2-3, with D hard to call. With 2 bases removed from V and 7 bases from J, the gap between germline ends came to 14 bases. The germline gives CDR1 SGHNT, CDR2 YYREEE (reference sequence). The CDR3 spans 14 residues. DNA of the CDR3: TGTGCCAGCAGCTTCGGCCCAGGCATGAATACGCAGTATTTT. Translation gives CASSFGPGMNTQYF.

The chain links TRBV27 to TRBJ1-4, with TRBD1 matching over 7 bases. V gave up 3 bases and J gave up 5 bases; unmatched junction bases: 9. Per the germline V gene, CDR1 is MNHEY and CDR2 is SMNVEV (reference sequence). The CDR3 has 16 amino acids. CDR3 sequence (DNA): TGTGCCAGCAGTTTGTACGCAGGGGGGTCCAATGAAAAACTGTTTTTT. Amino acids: CASSLYAGGSNEKLFF.

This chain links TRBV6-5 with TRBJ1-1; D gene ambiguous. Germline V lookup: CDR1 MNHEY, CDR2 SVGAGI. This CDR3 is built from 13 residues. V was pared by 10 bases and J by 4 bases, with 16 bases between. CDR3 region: CATRNPTGTEAFF. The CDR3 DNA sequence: TGTGCCACCAGAAATCCGACGGGCACTGAAGCTTTCTTT.